This record looks at one T cell receptor (beta chain) sequence and its context. Its specificity is not known. Germline V gene sequence: CDR1 LNHDA, CDR2 SQIVND (reference sequence). V shed 6 bases, J shed 9 bases, and the junction held 7 bases outside the gene matches. The CDR3 extends over 13 amino acids. As to treatment: around 19 received Ad26.COV2.S at low or high dose, single or two shots; about 5 received placebo; per-sample allocation not given. On day 63 after the first injection, vaccine and placebo recipients gave samples. The data were produced by immunoSEQ multiplex PCR, yet TCRdb's version contains in-frame clones alone and is incomplete. The sample contains 300,000 to 400,000 clones, around four fifths of which appear only once. The sample originates from a study of Ad26.COV2.S vaccination and SARS-CoV-2 variants. For the study at large: Doses of Ad26.COV2.S were injected into muscle once or twice, 56 days apart.

Study-level results: Recipients of either vaccine or placebo displayed similar breadth of non-spike TCRs. Substantial response breadth was reportedly seen for spike-specific CD8+ and CD4+ T cells after vaccination. Analyses that measured TCR breadth and depth may have underestimated total T cell responses.

The V call is TRBV19, the J call TRBJ2-1; 8 bases are a match to TRBD1. The receptor was derived from a person between 18 and 59 years old who received the Ad26.COV2.S COVID-19 vaccine or a placebo. The sample was peripheral blood, taken in a trial of Ad26.COV2.S vaccine versus placebo. CDR3 protein: CASRRQGTGEQFF. The CDR3 DNA sequence: TGTGCCAGTAGGAGACAGGGGACCGGTGAGCAGTTCTTC.